This entry lists 5 T cell receptor beta chains sequenced from one sample in a study of response to subunit inactivated influenza vaccine. One entry per CDR3 protein, called by TCRdb with MiXCR from the RT-PCR reads. Of 800,000 to 1,000,000 distinct CDR3 sequences in the sample, 21% were seen once. This specimen consisted of PBMCs from blood, obtained approximately 5 days after vaccination. The receptors originated from a man aged 50 to 59 who received an inactivated influenza vaccine.

V usage is TRBV27 and J usage is TRBJ2-3, with D perhaps matching TRBD2 (5 bases). CDR3 length: 13 amino acids. V was trimmed by 7 bases and J by 1 base, leaving 9 bases between them. CDR1 MNHEY and CDR2 SMNVEV come from the germline V gene (reference sequence). In nucleotides, the CDR3 is TGTGCCAGCAATGGACTCCGCACAGATACGCAGTATTTT. Its translation: CASNGLRTDTQYF.

In its sample, this clonotype was seen a few times. The rearrangement links TRBV7-8 to TRBJ2-2; 8 bases are a match to TRBD2. V lost 3 bases, J lost 4 bases, and 10 bases stayed unmatched. Germline V gene sequence: CDR1 SGHVS, CDR2 FQNEAQ. The CDR3 consists of 17 residues. CDR3 region: CASSFRRLAQSTGELFF. CDR3 DNA: TGTGCCAGCAGCTTTCGCCGACTAGCGCAATCCACCGGGGAGCTGTTTTTT.

The chain links TRBV27 to TRBJ2-3; 7 nucleotides match TRBD1. The germline V gene encodes CDR1 MNHEY and CDR2 SMNVEV (reference sequence). The V gene end was trimmed by 5 bases and the J gene end by 5 bases; junction bases not matched to a gene: 16. This CDR3 is 17 amino acids long. CDR3 nucleotide sequence: TGTGCCAGCAGTCCGATGTCCGGGACAGCCGTCCGAGATACGCAGTATTTT. As protein: CASSPMSGTAVRDTQYF.

The J gene is TRBJ2-1, the V gene TRBV5-5; 8 bases match TRBD1. The CDR3 covers 14 residues. The germline gives CDR1 SGHKS, CDR2 YYEKEE (reference sequence). With 4 bases clipped from V and 7 bases from J, the junction kept 7 bases outside the gene matches. CDR3 DNA sequence: TGTGCCAGCAGCCCGCCGGGACAGGCTAATGAGCAGTTCTTC. Translating gives CASSPPGQANEQFF. The variable domain in full, with the rest retrieved from reference TRBV5-5 and TRBJ2-1, is DAGVTQSPTHLIKTRGQQVTLRCSPISGHKSVSWYQQVLGQGPQFIFQYYEKEERGRGNFPDRFSARQFPNYSSELNVNALLLGDSALYLCASSPPGQANEQFFGPGTRLTVL.

The chain carries TRBV5-1 and TRBJ2-3; 7 nucleotides line up with TRBD1. This CDR3 has 16 residues. The V gene end was trimmed by 5 bases and the J gene end by 5 bases; junction bases not matched to a gene: 14. Germline CDR1 is SGHRS and CDR2 is YFSETQ. CDR3 loop: CASSSPPGQLRDTQYF. The CDR3 DNA sequence: TGCGCCAGCAGTTCACCACCGGGACAGCTACGAGATACGCAGTATTTT.